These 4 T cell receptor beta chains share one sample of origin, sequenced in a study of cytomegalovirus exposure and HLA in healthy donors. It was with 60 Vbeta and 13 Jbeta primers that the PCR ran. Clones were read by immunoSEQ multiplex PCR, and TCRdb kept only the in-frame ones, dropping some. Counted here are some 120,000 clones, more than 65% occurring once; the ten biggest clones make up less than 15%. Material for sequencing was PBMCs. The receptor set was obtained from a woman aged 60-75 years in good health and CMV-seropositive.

CDR3 region: CASSYSIQGETQYF. The CDR3 DNA reads TGTGCCAGCAGTTACTCCATTCAGGGGGAAACGCAGTATTTT. The chain has TRBV6-6 and TRBJ2-3, with 7 bases that match TRBD1. The CDR3 is made up of 14 amino acids. Per the germline V gene, CDR1 is MNHNY and CDR2 is SVGAGI (reference sequence). The trim removed 0 bases at V and 9 bases at J, leaving 6 bases unmatched.

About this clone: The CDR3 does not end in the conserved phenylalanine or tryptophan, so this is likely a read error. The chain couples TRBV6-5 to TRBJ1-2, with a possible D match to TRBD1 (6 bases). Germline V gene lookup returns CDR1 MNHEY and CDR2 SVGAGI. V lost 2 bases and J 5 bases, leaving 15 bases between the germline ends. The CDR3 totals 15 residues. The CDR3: CASSYTPTGYYGYTL. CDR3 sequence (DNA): TGTGCCAGCAGTTACACGCCGACAGGTTATTATGGCTACACCCTC.

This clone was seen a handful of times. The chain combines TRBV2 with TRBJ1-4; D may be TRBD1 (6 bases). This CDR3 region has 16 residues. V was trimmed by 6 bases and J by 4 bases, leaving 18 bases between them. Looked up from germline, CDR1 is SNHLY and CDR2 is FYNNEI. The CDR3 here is CASRANPTGFNEKLFF. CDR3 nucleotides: TGTGCCAGCAGAGCAAACCCGACAGGCTTTAATGAAAAACTGTTTTTT.

The CDR3 DNA is TGTGCCAGCAGTGATCCCCGACATACCGGGGAGCTGTTTTTT. It specifies CASSDPRHTGELFF. The V and J genes are TRBV25-1 and TRBJ2-2; D is unresolved. The germline gives CDR1 MGHDK, CDR2 SYGVNS. The ends were cut back, 3 bases at V and 5 bases at J, with 10 bases in the middle. The CDR3 is 14 amino acids.